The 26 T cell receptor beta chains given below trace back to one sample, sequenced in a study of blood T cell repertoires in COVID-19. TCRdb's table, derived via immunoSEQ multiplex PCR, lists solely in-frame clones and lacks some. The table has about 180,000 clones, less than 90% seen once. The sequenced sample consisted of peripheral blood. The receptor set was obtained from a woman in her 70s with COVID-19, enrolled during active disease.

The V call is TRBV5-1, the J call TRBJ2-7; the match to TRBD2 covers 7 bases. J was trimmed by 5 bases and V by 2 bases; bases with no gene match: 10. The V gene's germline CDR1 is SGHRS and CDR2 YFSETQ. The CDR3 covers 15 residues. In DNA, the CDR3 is TGCGCCAGCAGCTTAGTGTGGCGGGAGAACAACGAGCAGTACTTC. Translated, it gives CASSLVWRENNEQYF.

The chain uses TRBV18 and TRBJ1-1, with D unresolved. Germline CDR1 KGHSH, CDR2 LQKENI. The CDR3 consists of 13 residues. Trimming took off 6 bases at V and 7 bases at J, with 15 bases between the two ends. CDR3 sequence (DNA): TGTGCCAGCTCCTTTGACTCGTACCTTGAAGCTTTCTTT. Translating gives CASSFDSYLEAFF.

The CDR3 loop reads CSVGDPGGSYEQYF. The CDR3 DNA sequence: TGCAGCGTCGGGGACCCCGGGGGGTCATACGAGCAGTACTTC. The chain carries TRBV29-1 and TRBJ2-7; TRBD2 matches 7 bases. Germline CDR1 and CDR2: SQVTM and ANQGSEA. V shed 6 bases, J shed 4 bases, and the junction held 12 bases outside the gene matches. The CDR3 covers 14 residues.

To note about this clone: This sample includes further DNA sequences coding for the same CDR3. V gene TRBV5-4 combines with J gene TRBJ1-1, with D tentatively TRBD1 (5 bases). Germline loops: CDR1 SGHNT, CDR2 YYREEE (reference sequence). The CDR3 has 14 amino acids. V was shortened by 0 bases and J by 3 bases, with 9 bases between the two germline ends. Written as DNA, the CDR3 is TGTGCCAGCAGCTTGGGGGGAGGGGACACTGAAGCTTTCTTT. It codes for CASSLGGGDTEAFF.

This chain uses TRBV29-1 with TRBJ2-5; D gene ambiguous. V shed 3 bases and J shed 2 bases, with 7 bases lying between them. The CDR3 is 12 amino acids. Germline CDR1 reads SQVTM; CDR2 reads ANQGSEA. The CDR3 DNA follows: TGCAGCGTTGAGGCAGGTCAAGAGACCCAGTACTTC. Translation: CSVEAGQETQYF.

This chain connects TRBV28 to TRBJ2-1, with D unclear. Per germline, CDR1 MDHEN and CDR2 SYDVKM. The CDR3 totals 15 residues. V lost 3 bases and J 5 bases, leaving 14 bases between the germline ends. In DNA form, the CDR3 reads TGTGCCAGCAGTTTTGGTGGTCAGAACCACAATGAGCAGTTCTTC. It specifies CASSFGGQNHNEQFF.

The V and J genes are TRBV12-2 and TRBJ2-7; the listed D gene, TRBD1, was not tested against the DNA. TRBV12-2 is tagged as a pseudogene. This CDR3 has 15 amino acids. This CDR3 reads CASRFSGTGDYEQYF. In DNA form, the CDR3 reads TGTGCAAGTCGCTTTTCCGGGACAGGGGACTACGAGCAGTACTTC.

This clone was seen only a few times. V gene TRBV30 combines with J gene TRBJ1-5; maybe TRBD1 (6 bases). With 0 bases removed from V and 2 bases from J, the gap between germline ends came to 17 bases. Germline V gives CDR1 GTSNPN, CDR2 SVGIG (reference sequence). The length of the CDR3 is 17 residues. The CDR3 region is CAWSVPGGAGGNQPQHF. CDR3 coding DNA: TGTGCCTGGAGTGTACCCGGGGGGGCAGGGGGCAATCAGCCCCAGCATTTT. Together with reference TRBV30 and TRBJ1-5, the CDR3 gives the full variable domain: SQTIHQWPATLVQPVGSPLSLECTVEGTSNPNLYWYRQAAGRGLQLLFYSVGIGQISSEVPQNLSASRPQDRQFILSSKKLLLSDSGFYLCAWSVPGGAGGNQPQHFGDGTRLSIL.

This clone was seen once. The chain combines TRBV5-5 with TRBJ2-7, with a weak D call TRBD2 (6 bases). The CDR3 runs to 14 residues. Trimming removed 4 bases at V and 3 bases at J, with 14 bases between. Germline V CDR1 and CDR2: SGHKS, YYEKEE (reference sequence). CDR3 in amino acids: CASSPLGGFYEQYF. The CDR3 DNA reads TGTGCCAGCAGCCCTCTCGGGGGATTCTACGAGCAGTACTTC.

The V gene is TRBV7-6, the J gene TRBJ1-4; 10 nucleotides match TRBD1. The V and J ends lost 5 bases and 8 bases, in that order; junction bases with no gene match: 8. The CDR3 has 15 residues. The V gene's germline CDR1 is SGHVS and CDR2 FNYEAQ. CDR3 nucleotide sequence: TGTGCCAGCAGCGCTTCCGGGACAGGGGTAGAAAAACTGTTTTTT. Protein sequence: CASSASGTGVEKLFF. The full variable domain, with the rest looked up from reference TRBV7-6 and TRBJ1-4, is GAGVSQSPRYKVTKRGQDVALRCDPISGHVSLYWYRQALGQGPEFLTYFNYEAQQDKSGLPNDRFSAERPEGSISTLTIQRTEQRDSAMYRCASSASGTGVEKLFFGSGTQLSVL.

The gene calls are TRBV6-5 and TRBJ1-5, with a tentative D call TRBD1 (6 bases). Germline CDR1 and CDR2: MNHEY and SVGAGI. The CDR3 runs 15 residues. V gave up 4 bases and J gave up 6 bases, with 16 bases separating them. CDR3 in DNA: TGTGCCAGCAGTTCCATTACAGGGTTCCTTCAGCCCCAGCATTTT. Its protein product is CASSSITGFLQPQHF.

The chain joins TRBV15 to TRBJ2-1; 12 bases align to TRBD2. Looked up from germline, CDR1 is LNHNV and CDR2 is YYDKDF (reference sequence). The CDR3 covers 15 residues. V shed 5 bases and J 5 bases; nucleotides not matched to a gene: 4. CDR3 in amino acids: CATSSRLAGDNEQFF. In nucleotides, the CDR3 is TGTGCCACCAGCTCCCGACTAGCGGGGGACAATGAGCAGTTCTTC.

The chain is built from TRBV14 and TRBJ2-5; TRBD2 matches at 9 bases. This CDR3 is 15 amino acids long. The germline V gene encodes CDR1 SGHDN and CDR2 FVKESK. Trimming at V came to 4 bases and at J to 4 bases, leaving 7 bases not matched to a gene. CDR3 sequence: CASSPIAGVRETQYF. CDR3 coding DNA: TGTGCCAGCAGCCCCATAGCGGGAGTACGAGAGACCCAGTACTTC. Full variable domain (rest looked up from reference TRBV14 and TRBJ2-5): EAGVTQFPSHSVIEKGQTVTLRCDPISGHDNLYWYRRVMGKEIKFLLHFVKESKQDESGMPNNRFLAERTGGTYSTLKVQPAELEDSGVYFCASSPIAGVRETQYFGPGTRLLVL.

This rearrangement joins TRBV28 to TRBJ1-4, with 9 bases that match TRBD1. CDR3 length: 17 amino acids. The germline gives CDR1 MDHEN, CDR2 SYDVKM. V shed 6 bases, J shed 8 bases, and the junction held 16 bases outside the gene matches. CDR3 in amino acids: CASRPAGQGAAGEKLFF. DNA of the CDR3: TGTGCCAGCAGGCCTGCGGGACAGGGAGCGGCAGGCGAAAAACTGTTTTTT.

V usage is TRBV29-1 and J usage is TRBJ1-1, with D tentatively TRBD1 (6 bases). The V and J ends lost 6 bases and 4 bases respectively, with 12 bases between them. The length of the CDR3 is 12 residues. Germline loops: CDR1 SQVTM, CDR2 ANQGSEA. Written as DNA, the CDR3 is TGCAGCGTAGGGGAGGGGGGCACTGAAGCTTTCTTT. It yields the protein CSVGEGGTEAFF.

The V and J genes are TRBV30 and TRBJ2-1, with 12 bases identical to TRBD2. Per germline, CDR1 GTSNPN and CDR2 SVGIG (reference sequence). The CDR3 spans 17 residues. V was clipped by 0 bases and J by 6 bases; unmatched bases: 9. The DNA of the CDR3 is TGTGCCTGGAGTGTACGGTCTAGCGGGAGGGCGGTCAATGAGCAGTTCTTC. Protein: CAWSVRSSGRAVNEQFF. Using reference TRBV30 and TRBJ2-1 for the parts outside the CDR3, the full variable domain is SQTIHQWPATLVQPVGSPLSLECTVEGTSNPNLYWYRQAAGRGLQLLFYSVGIGQISSEVPQNLSASRPQDRQFILSSKKLLLSDSGFYLCAWSVRSSGRAVNEQFFGPGTRLTVL.

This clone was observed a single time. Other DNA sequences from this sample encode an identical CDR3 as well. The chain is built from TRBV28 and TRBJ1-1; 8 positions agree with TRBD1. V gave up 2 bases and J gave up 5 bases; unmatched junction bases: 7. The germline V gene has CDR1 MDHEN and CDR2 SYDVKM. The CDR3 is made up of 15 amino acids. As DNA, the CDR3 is TGTGCCAGCAGTTTACTCCAGGGGGCGAGGACTGAAGCTTTCTTT. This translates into CASSLLQGARTEAFF.

CDR3 loop: CASSKSDRACNQPQHF. As DNA, the CDR3 is TGTGCCAGCAGCAAATCCGACAGGGCTTGCAATCAGCCCCAGCATTTT. The chain links TRBV21-1 to TRBJ1-5; TRBD1 is taken as the D call from the table, unchecked against the DNA. TRBV21-1 is labeled a pseudogene. The CDR3 is made up of 16 amino acids.

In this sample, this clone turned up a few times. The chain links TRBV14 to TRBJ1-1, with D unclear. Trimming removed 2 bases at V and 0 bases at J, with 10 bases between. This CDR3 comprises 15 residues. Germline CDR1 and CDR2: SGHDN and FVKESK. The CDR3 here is CASSQYGVMNTEAFF. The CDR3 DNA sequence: TGTGCCAGCAGCCAATACGGGGTGATGAACACTGAAGCTTTCTTT.

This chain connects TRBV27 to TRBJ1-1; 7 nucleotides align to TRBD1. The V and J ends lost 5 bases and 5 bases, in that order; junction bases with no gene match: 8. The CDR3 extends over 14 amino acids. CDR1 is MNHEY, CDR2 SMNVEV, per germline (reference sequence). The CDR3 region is CASSPRGRWTEAFF. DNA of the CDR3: TGTGCCAGCAGTCCGAGGGGGCGTTGGACTGAAGCTTTCTTT.

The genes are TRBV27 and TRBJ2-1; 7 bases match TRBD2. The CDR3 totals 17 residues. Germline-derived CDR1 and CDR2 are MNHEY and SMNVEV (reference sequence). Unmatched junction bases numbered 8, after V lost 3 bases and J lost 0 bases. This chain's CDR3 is CASSLVQAGFSYNEQFF. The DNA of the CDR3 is TGTGCCAGCAGTTTGGTACAAGCGGGGTTCTCCTACAATGAGCAGTTCTTC.

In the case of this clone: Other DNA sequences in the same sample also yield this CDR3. DNA for the CDR3: TGTGCCAGCAGCTTTGACAGCTCCTATAATTCACCCCTCCACTTT. The encoded protein is CASSFDSSYNSPLHF. V and J are TRBV7-2 and TRBJ1-6; perhaps TRBD1 as D (5 bases). This CDR3 has 15 residues. The V gene's germline CDR1 is SGHTA and CDR2 FQGNSA. V shed 3 bases and J shed 0 bases, with 6 bases lying between them.

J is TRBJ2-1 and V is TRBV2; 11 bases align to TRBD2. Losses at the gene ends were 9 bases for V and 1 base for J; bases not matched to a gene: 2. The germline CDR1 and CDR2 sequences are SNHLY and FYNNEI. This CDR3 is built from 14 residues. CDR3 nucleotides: TGTGCCAGTGCTAGCGGGAGGTCCTACAATGAGCAGTTCTTC. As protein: CASASGRSYNEQFF.

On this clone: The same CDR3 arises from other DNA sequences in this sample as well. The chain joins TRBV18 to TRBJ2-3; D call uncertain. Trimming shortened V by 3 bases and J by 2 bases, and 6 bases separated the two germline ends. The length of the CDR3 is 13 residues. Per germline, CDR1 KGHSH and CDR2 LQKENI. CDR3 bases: TGTGCCAGCTCACCTCCCTACACAGATACGCAGTATTTT. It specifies CASSPPYTDTQYF.

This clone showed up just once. CDR3 nucleotides: TGTGCCAGCAGAACAACTAGAACAGATACGCAGTATTTT. Its protein is CASRTTRTDTQYF. The chain recombines TRBV6-6 with TRBJ2-3; tentative D call: TRBD2 (5 bases). Germline lookup yields CDR1 MNHNY and CDR2 SVGAGI (reference sequence). The CDR3 has 13 amino acids. V gave up 6 bases and J gave up 3 bases, with 10 bases separating them.

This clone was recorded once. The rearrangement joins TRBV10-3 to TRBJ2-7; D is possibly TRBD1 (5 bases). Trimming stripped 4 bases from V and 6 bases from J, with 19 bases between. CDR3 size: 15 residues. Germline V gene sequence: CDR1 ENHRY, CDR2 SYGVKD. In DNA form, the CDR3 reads TGTGCCATCAGTGGCACGACGTCGACCCAGGGCGAGCAGTACTTC. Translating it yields CAISGTTSTQGEQYF.